Listed here are 26 T cell receptor beta chains from one sample, sequenced in a study of graft-versus-host responses after intestinal transplantation. Produced via immunoSEQ multiplex PCR; TCRdb's table is partial and in-frame only. The sample lists about 47,000 clones, approximately 95% occurring once. What these receptors recognize is not known. Sequencing used unstimulated CD8+ T cells sorted from spleen or lymph node cells, obtained before transplant. Source of these receptors: a human donor who was the organ donor for an intestinal transplant.

V gene TRBV4-1 combines with J gene TRBJ2-3; D call uncertain. The CDR3 runs 17 residues. V dropped 0 bases and J dropped 2 bases, with 15 bases sitting between them. Germline CDR1 MGHRA, CDR2 YSYEKL. CDR3 DNA: TGCGCCAGCAGCCAAGATGGTTCAAGTACAGTCACAGATACGCAGTATTTT. Encoded protein: CASSQDGSSTVTDTQYF.

This clone appeared once. V and J are TRBV7-2 and TRBJ1-1; D gene ambiguous. The V gene lost 5 bases and the J gene lost 4 bases, with 11 bases spanning the gap. Germline V lookup: CDR1 SGHTA, CDR2 FQGNSA. This CDR3 is 13 amino acids long. DNA for the CDR3: TGTGCCAGCAGCCCGATTTCCGGCACTGAAGCTTTCTTT. Protein product: CASSPISGTEAFF.

The rearrangement uses TRBV5-4 and TRBJ1-1; D perhaps matches TRBD1 (6 bases). Per germline, CDR1 SGHNT and CDR2 YYREEE (reference sequence). CDR3 length: 12 amino acids. Trimming stripped 2 bases from V and 6 bases from J, with 8 bases between. The CDR3 loop reads CASSFGGPEAFF. The CDR3 DNA sequence: TGTGCCAGCAGCTTCGGGGGGCCTGAAGCTTTCTTT.

The V call is TRBV7-9, the J call TRBJ2-1; D possibly matches TRBD1 or TRBD2 (6 bases each). The germline V gene has CDR1 SEHNR and CDR2 FQNEAQ (reference sequence). There are 15 residues in the CDR3. V was clipped by 5 bases and J by 8 bases, with 19 bases between them. The CDR3 nucleotides read TGTGCCAGCAGCCGACTAGAGGGTCCAGGGGATGAGCAGTTCTTC. Amino acid sequence: CASSRLEGPGDEQFF.

CDR3 sequence reads: CASSGRRDKWEETQYF. CDR3 nucleotide sequence: TGTGCCAGCAGTGGGAGAAGGGACAAATGGGAAGAGACCCAGTACTTC. The V call is TRBV2, the J call TRBJ2-5, with D possibly being TRBD1 (6 bases). CDR3 length: 16 residues. Germline values: CDR1 SNHLY, CDR2 FYNNEI. Trimming left V 4 bases short and J 3 bases short, with 18 bases between.

The V and J genes are TRBV4-1 and TRBJ1-1; D call uncertain. The CDR3 has 15 amino acids. Between the trimmed V and J ends, which lost 4 bases and 3 bases, there was a span of 15 bases. Germline V gene lookup returns CDR1 MGHRA and CDR2 YSYEKL. The CDR3 sequence: CASSPRSTGDTEAFF. In DNA, the CDR3 is TGCGCCAGCAGCCCCAGATCAACTGGGGACACTGAAGCTTTCTTT.

The chain uses TRBV2 and TRBJ2-5, with 10 nucleotides matching TRBD1. The trim removed 9 bases at V and 4 bases at J, leaving 8 bases unmatched. In germline, CDR1 is SNHLY, CDR2 FYNNEI. This CDR3 is 14 amino acids long. The DNA of the CDR3 is TGTGCCAGGGGGGACAGGGGAGCCGGAGAGACCCAGTACTTC. Translating it yields CARGDRGAGETQYF.

The V and J genes are TRBV4-3 and TRBJ2-1; TRBD1 matches 11 bases. Germline CDR1 reads LGHNA; CDR2 reads YSLEER. V lost 4 bases to trimming and J lost 8 bases; unmatched junction nucleotides: 7. This CDR3 spans 15 amino acids. CDR3 in DNA: TGCGCCAGCAGCCTCTGGACAGGGGGCAGGGATGAGCAGTTCTTC. This codes for CASSLWTGGRDEQFF.

The chain couples TRBV14 to TRBJ2-7; D is ambiguous. The CDR3 is 16 amino acids. The V gene's germline CDR1 is SGHDN and CDR2 FVKESK. V was cut by 0 bases and J by 0 bases, with 12 bases left in between. The CDR3 sequence: CASSQDLAGHSYEQYF. The CDR3 DNA reads TGTGCCAGCAGCCAAGATTTGGCAGGTCACTCCTACGAGCAGTACTTC.

The chain couples TRBV27 to TRBJ1-1; the D is unclear. The CDR3 runs 13 residues. Germline values: CDR1 MNHEY, CDR2 SMNVEV (reference sequence). The V gene lost 5 bases and the J gene lost 4 bases, with 11 bases spanning the gap. The CDR3 DNA follows: TGTGCCAGCAGTGATATAGAGGGCACTGAAGCTTTCTTT. It is translated as CASSDIEGTEAFF.

The chain joins TRBV28 to TRBJ1-5; TRBD1 matches at 9 bases. Per the germline V gene, CDR1 is MDHEN and CDR2 is SYDVKM. CDR3 length: 16 residues. The V segment lost 4 bases and the J segment 1 base; nucleotides outside the gene matches: 5. DNA of the CDR3: TGTGCCAGCAGTTCCCGGGACAGGGAGAGCAATCAGCCCCAGCATTTT. Amino acid sequence: CASSSRDRESNQPQHF.

This clone was seen once. The chain employs TRBV5-4 and TRBJ2-5; D may be TRBD2 (6 bases). Judging by the DNA end, TRBJ2-7 fits better; the J call may be wrong. CDR1 and CDR2 (germline): SGHNT, YYREEE (reference sequence). The CDR3 length is 14 residues. CDR3 sequence reads: CASSGEGHSYEQYF. The CDR3, as DNA: TGTGCCAGCTCGGGGGAAGGCCATTCCTACGAGCAGTACTTC.

The chain uses TRBV28 and TRBJ1-1; 9 bases are a match to TRBD1. CDR3 size: 15 residues. The V gene end was trimmed by 7 bases and the J gene end by 1 base; junction bases not matched to a gene: 7. The germline V gene encodes CDR1 MDHEN and CDR2 SYDVKM. The CDR3 nucleotides are TGTGCCAGCACCCAGGGACAGGGTAGGAACACTGAAGCTTTCTTT. Protein product: CASTQGQGRNTEAFF.

This rearrangement joins TRBV7-2 to TRBJ2-7; 9 bases line up with TRBD2. Trimming removed 5 bases from V and 0 bases from J; junction bases left unmatched: 5. Germline CDR1 and CDR2: SGHTA and FQGNSA. The CDR3 spans 15 residues. The CDR3 loop is CASSLPGLASYEQYF. The DNA for the CDR3 is TGTGCCAGCAGCCTACCGGGACTAGCCTCCTACGAGCAGTACTTC.

J is TRBJ1-5 and V is TRBV30, with D unclear. The germline gives CDR1 GTSNPN, CDR2 SVGIG (reference sequence). Trimming stripped 6 bases from V and 0 bases from J, with 6 bases between. This CDR3 is 12 amino acids long. The CDR3 nucleotides are TGTGCCTGTGAGGATAGCAATCAGCCCCAGCATTTT. Translation gives CACEDSNQPQHF.

V gene TRBV4-3 combines with J gene TRBJ1-1; no reliable D call. The V gene's germline CDR1 is LGHNA and CDR2 YSLEER. This CDR3 has 15 amino acids. V shed 0 bases and J shed 0 bases, with 8 bases lying between them. Written as DNA, the CDR3 is TGCGCCAGCAGCCAAGACCCGGGTATGAACACTGAAGCTTTCTTT. This encodes CASSQDPGMNTEAFF.

This chain uses TRBV9 with TRBJ1-2, with D unclear. The V end was cut by 4 bases, the J end by 4 bases, with 11 bases between. The germline V gene encodes CDR1 SGDLS and CDR2 YYNGEE. The CDR3 sequence is 13 residues long. This CDR3 is CASSQGETYGYTF. In DNA form, the CDR3 reads TGTGCCAGCAGCCAAGGTGAGACCTATGGCTACACCTTC. The full variable domain, its missing parts supplied by reference TRBV9 and TRBJ1-2, is DSGVTQTPKHLITATGQRVTLRCSPRSGDLSVYWYQQSLDQGLQFLIQYYNGEERAKGNILERFSAQQFPDLHSELNLSSLELGDSALYFCASSQGETYGYTFGSGTRLTVV.

In this sample, this clone turned up once. V usage is TRBV28 and J usage is TRBJ2-1, with 8 bases matching TRBD2. V shed 4 bases, J shed 6 bases, and the junction held 14 bases outside the gene matches. CDR1 and CDR2 from the germline V gene are MDHEN and SYDVKM. The CDR3 totals 17 residues. Here the CDR3 reads CASSSHLSGGGSNEQFF. CDR3 DNA sequence: TGTGCCAGCAGTTCCCATCTGAGCGGGGGTGGGTCCAATGAGCAGTTCTTC.

The chain combines TRBV29-1 with TRBJ1-2, with 9 bases fitting TRBD1. This CDR3 contains 16 residues. Germline V gene lookup returns CDR1 SQVTM and CDR2 ANQGSEA. The trim removed 4 bases at V and 6 bases at J, leaving 15 bases unmatched. The CDR3 is CSVVRAALGQGNGYTF. CDR3 sequence (DNA): TGCAGCGTTGTAAGAGCAGCGCTGGGACAGGGCAATGGCTACACCTTC.

The rearrangement uses TRBV9 and TRBJ2-1, with TRBD2 matching 7 bases. Per the germline V gene, CDR1 is SGDLS and CDR2 is YYNGEE. The CDR3 length is 13 residues. Germline trimming cut 3 bases from V and 5 bases from J; bases unmatched to any gene: 2. The CDR3 here is CASSGLADNEQFF. As DNA, the CDR3 is TGTGCCAGCAGCGGGCTAGCGGACAATGAGCAGTTCTTC.

The rearrangement uses TRBV19 and TRBJ1-1; D call uncertain. Germline V gene data show CDR1 as LNHDA and CDR2 as SQIVND (reference sequence). The germline V and J ends were trimmed by 3 bases and 5 bases, with 13 bases remaining between them. The CDR3 extends over 14 amino acids. The CDR3 nucleotides read TGTGCCAGTAGTATTGGGGAGGGAGGAACTGAAGCTTTCTTT. It specifies CASSIGEGGTEAFF.

In DNA, the CDR3 is TGTGCCAGTAGCTCAACGGGACTAGCGGGCTACGAGCAGTACTTC. It is translated as CASSSTGLAGYEQYF. This rearrangement joins TRBV19 to TRBJ2-7, with 12 bases identical to TRBD2. The CDR3 covers 15 residues. V lost 6 bases to trimming and J lost 3 bases; unmatched junction nucleotides: 6. Germline V CDR1 and CDR2: LNHDA, SQIVND (reference sequence).

This sequence joins TRBV2 and TRBJ2-5; 12 bases are a match to TRBD2. The CDR3 totals 18 residues. Germline CDR1 and CDR2: SNHLY and FYNNEI. V lost 6 bases to trimming and J lost 5 bases; unmatched junction nucleotides: 16. The CDR3 nucleotides are TGTGCCAGCAGGCGAGCTAGCGGGGGGGCCAGTTACTCGGAGACCCAGTACTTC. Translated, it gives CASRRASGGASYSETQYF.

The chain recombines TRBV9 with TRBJ1-2; 8 bases align to TRBD1. V lost 3 bases and J lost 5; bases outside the gene matches: 9. The CDR3 runs 15 residues. Germline values: CDR1 SGDLS, CDR2 YYNGEE. CDR3 sequence: CASSATGTGAYGYTF. The CDR3 DNA is TGTGCCAGCAGCGCCACCGGGACAGGAGCTTATGGCTACACCTTC.

Details on this clone: Within the sample, other DNA sequences also encode this same CDR3. This chain uses TRBV27 with TRBJ1-2; 9 positions match TRBD1. The CDR3 runs to 13 residues. Germline V gives CDR1 MNHEY, CDR2 SMNVEV (reference sequence). Unmatched junction bases numbered 0, after V lost 3 bases and J lost 4 bases. DNA for the CDR3: TGTGCCAGCAGTTTGACAGGGGGCTATGGCTACACCTTC. It specifies CASSLTGGYGYTF.

The V call is TRBV7-9, the J call TRBJ2-7; TRBD2 matches 12 bases. Germline assignment: CDR1 SEHNR and CDR2 FQNEAQ (reference sequence). V shed 5 bases and J 0 bases; nucleotides not matched to a gene: 5. This CDR3 region has 16 residues. The CDR3 loop reads CASSPGLAGASYEQYF. The CDR3 coding sequence is TGTGCCAGCAGCCCGGGACTAGCGGGCGCCTCCTACGAGCAGTACTTC. Full variable domain (rest looked up from reference TRBV7-9 and TRBJ2-7): DTGVSQNPRHKITKRGQNVTFRCDPISEHNRLYWYRQTLGQGPEFLTYFQNEAQLEKSRLLSDRFSAERPKGSFSTLEIQRTEQGDSAMYLCASSPGLAGASYEQYFGPGTRLTVT.